This T cell receptor (beta chain) was found in a study of cytomegalovirus exposure and HLA in healthy donors. Comment on this clone: Its specificity is unknown.

The assay was immunoSEQ multiplex PCR, and TCRdb's table has in-frame clones only and misses some. The sample lists more than 110,000 clones, approximately 94% seen once, with less than 2% in the top ten. Study findings and constraints: The classifier reportedly diagnosed cytomegalovirus status with high specificity and sensitivity. It was 164 TCR beta chains that were listed as cytomegalovirus-associated.

This receptor was taken from a man in his late teens or twenties in good health and CMV-seropositive. The material sequenced was PBMCs.

For the CDR3, the DNA is TGCAGCGTTGCCCTAGCAAATGAGCAGTTCTTC. Its protein product is CSVALANEQFF. V usage is TRBV29-1 and J usage is TRBJ2-1, with a possible D match to TRBD2 (5 bases). The CDR3 loop spans 11 amino acids. The germline V and J ends were trimmed by 4 bases and 7 bases, with 8 bases remaining between them. Germline lookup yields CDR1 SQVTM and CDR2 ANQGSEA.